A single sample gave rise to the 15 T cell receptor beta chains below, sequenced in a study of beta chain features in type 1 diabetes. Study-wide points: Shorter TCRB CDR3s, moderately but significantly so, marked every one of the four CD4+ subsets in Type 1 diabetes patients.

The study reverse transcribed the entire isolated RNA, so it sequenced expressed TCRB transcripts. The protocol was immunoSEQ multiplex PCR, while the TCRdb copy is restricted to in-frame clones and leaves out a portion. The sample comprises 300,000 to 350,000 clones, over 7% of which are singletons, and about 1% rests with the top ten. These TCRs are of unknown antigen specificity. The specimen was central memory CD4+ T cells from blood. The receptor source for this set is a man aged 25-45 years with type 1 diabetes.

This chain uses TRBV2 with TRBJ1-5; 7 nucleotides align to TRBD1. CDR3 length equals 13 residues. V shed 5 bases, J shed 7 bases, and the junction held 5 bases outside the gene matches. From germline, CDR1 is SNHLY and CDR2 FYNNEI. The CDR3 sequence: CASSYQGGQPQHF. The CDR3 region has the DNA TGTGCCAGCAGTTACCAGGGGGGCCAGCCCCAGCATTTT.

This clone was recorded a few times. The V gene is TRBV11-2, the J gene TRBJ1-4; D not resolved. This CDR3 contains 15 residues. Germline assignment: CDR1 SGHAT and CDR2 FQNNGV. V was clipped by 5 bases and J by 6 bases, with 16 bases between them. The CDR3 DNA follows: TGTGCCAGCAGCCAGAGGATAGAAGTATATGAAAAACTGTTTTTT. Its protein product is CASSQRIEVYEKLFF.

This clone appeared a few times. This chain links TRBV5-1 with TRBJ2-3; D is perhaps TRBD2 (6 bases). The CDR3 covers 16 residues. Looked up from germline, CDR1 is SGHRS and CDR2 is YFSETQ. The V gene lost 0 bases and the J gene lost 2 bases, with 13 bases spanning the gap. In DNA, the CDR3 is TGCGCCAGCAGCTTGGCTACTAGCCACGACACAGATACGCAGTATTTT. Translating gives CASSLATSHDTDTQYF. Full variable domain (rest looked up from reference TRBV5-1 and TRBJ2-3): KAGVTQTPRYLIKTRGQQVTLSCSPISGHRSVSWYQQTPGQGLQFLFEYFSETQRNKGNFPGRFSGRQFSNSRSEMNVSTLELGDSALYLCASSLATSHDTDTQYFGPGTRLTVL.

This clone was counted between two and nine times. This chain links TRBV18 with TRBJ2-6; D unresolved. V was cut by 5 bases and J by 2 bases, with 16 bases left in between. The CDR3 has 17 residues. CDR1 KGHSH and CDR2 LQKENI come from the germline V gene. The DNA of the CDR3 is TGTGCCAGCTCATCTCAGATTCTTGGGGCTGGGGCCAACGTCCTGACTTTC. Translated: CASSSQILGAGANVLTF.

The chain has TRBV7-2 and TRBJ1-5; a possible D gene is TRBD1 (5 bases). CDR1 SGHTA and CDR2 FQGNSA come from the germline V gene. The V end lost 5 bases, the J end lost 6 bases, and 17 bases lay between the germline ends. This CDR3 is built from 15 residues. CDR3 sequence (DNA): TGTGCCAGCAGCACTCGGGACCGGGGCATTCAGCCCCAGCATTTT. Protein: CASSTRDRGIQPQHF.

As regards this clone: The identical CDR3 is also encoded by other nucleotide sequences in the sample. This sequence joins TRBV7-9 and TRBJ1-1; D is ambiguous. V was pared by 1 base and J by 2 bases, with 5 bases between. The CDR3 is made up of 13 amino acids. Looked up from germline, CDR1 is SEHNR and CDR2 is FQNEAQ (reference sequence). The CDR3 spells CASSLEGNTEAFF. CDR3 in DNA: TGTGCCAGCAGCTTAGAGGGAAACACTGAAGCTTTCTTT.

This clone came up a few times. V and J are TRBV20-1 and TRBJ2-1, with a weak D call TRBD2 (5 bases). Per germline, CDR1 DFQATT and CDR2 SNEGSKA (reference sequence). The CDR3 runs 11 residues. The V end lost 3 bases, the J end lost 14 bases, and 14 bases lay between the germline ends. CDR3 residues: CSASHGLREFF. In DNA, the CDR3 is TGCAGTGCTAGCCACGGACTTAGGGAGTTCTTC.

This rearrangement joins TRBV5-1 to TRBJ1-2; D ambiguous. Trimming shortened V by 0 bases and J by 3 bases, and 12 bases separated the two germline ends. This CDR3 has 15 amino acids. Germline assignment: CDR1 SGHRS and CDR2 YFSETQ. The CDR3 nucleotides are TGCGCCAGCAGCTTGGAGTACGGGGTTCACTATGGCTACACCTTC. It codes for CASSLEYGVHYGYTF.

This clone has only a few counts. V gene TRBV9 combines with J gene TRBJ2-1; the D is unclear. Germline V gene sequence: CDR1 SGDLS, CDR2 YYNGEE. The CDR3 spans 11 residues. Trimming removed 2 bases at V and 7 bases at J, with 4 bases between. The CDR3 DNA sequence: TGTGCCAGCAGCGTTATGAATGAGCAGTTCTTC. This translates into CASSVMNEQFF.

The chain links TRBV2 to TRBJ1-4, with 9 bases matching TRBD1. The CDR3 has 13 residues. Trimming removed 7 bases from V and 5 bases from J; junction bases left unmatched: 2. CDR1 and CDR2 from the germline V gene are SNHLY and FYNNEI. The CDR3: CASMDRGNEKLFF. The DNA for the CDR3 is TGTGCCAGCATGGACAGGGGAAATGAAAAACTGTTTTTT.

This clone was seen more than once but under ten times. The genes are TRBV18 and TRBJ1-2; possibly TRBD1 for D (5 bases). CDR1 is KGHSH and CDR2 is LQKENI in the germline V gene. This CDR3 is 15 amino acids long. The V end was cut by 0 bases, the J end by 4 bases, with 12 bases between. This chain's CDR3 is CASSPPNRPGYGYTF. For the CDR3, the DNA is TGTGCCAGCTCACCACCGAACAGGCCGGGCTATGGCTACACCTTC.

The chain employs TRBV7-2 and TRBJ1-2; D is possibly TRBD1 (6 bases). There are 13 residues in the CDR3. The germline V and J ends were trimmed by 0 bases and 8 bases, with 10 bases remaining between them. The germline V gene encodes CDR1 SGHTA and CDR2 FQGNSA. CDR3 in amino acids: CASSLAGTRGYTF. The CDR3 nucleotides read TGTGCCAGCAGCTTAGCCGGGACACGGGGCTACACCTTC. The entire variable domain, with the rest obtained from reference TRBV7-2 and TRBJ1-2, is as follows: GAGVSQSPSNKVTEKGKDVELRCDPISGHTALYWYRQSLGQGLEFLIYFQGNSAPDKSGLPSDRFSAERTGGSVSTLTIQRTQQEDSAVYLCASSLAGTRGYTFGSGTRLTVV.

The rearrangement uses TRBV5-1 and TRBJ1-1, with 12 bases aligning to TRBD1. J gave up 0 bases and V 5 bases, and 5 bases lay outside the gene matches. Looked up from germline, CDR1 is SGHRS and CDR2 is YFSETQ. CDR3 size: 16 residues. CDR3 sequence (DNA): TGCGCCAGCAGATACGGGACAGGGGGCTTGAACACTGAAGCTTTCTTT. Amino acids: CASRYGTGGLNTEAFF.

This clone was counted a few times. The chain employs TRBV10-2 and TRBJ2-3; 8 bases are shared with TRBD1. V gave up 5 bases and J gave up 1 base; unmatched junction bases: 8. CDR3 length equals 16 residues. In germline, CDR1 is WSHSY, CDR2 SAAADI. The CDR3 reads CASSPKGQEGTDTQYF. As DNA, the CDR3 is TGCGCCAGCAGTCCAAAGGGACAGGAGGGCACAGATACGCAGTATTTT.

The chain joins TRBV5-1 to TRBJ1-4; 8 nucleotides match TRBD1. V dropped 2 bases and J dropped 7; count of bases not matched to a gene: 4. Germline V gives CDR1 SGHRS, CDR2 YFSETQ. The CDR3 contains 14 residues. CDR3 nucleotides: TGCGCCAGCAGCTTAGGACAGGGTAGTGAAAAACTGTTTTTT. This encodes CASSLGQGSEKLFF.